This T cell receptor beta chain derives from a study of human T cells and chemical hapten exposure (dated by TCRdb to the early 2020s). Context from the whole study: For sensitization, 2% DPC in acetone was applied to an approximately 2 cm by approximately 2 cm area of upper inner arm skin. Patch testing on the upper back used Finn chambers containing 0.01% DPC, with scoring done after 6 days according to International Contact Dermatitis Research Group standards. Peripheral blood TCR repertoire changes were tracked in vivo in alopecia patients during primary and secondary sensitization to the hapten diphenylcyclopropenone (DPC). Libraries were pooled for sequencing, and per-sample TCR yields varied mainly because of small differences in library volumes within the pool. Patient blood was sampled pre-sensitization (week 0) and at 2, 6 and about 24 weeks after DPC sensitization. The mostly female patient cohort included alopecia areata with under or over 50% scalp involvement, alopecia totalis and alopecia universalis. Throughout the roughly 24-week study period, patients were also given weekly therapeutic DPC doses on the scalp. Nearly 30 alopecia patients gave blood for TCR sequencing at one to four time points (pre-sensitization, 2, 6 and 24 weeks). The paper as a whole reports these results and caveats: The number of TCRs above 1 in 1000 frequency did not change with DPC sensitization; there was no evidence of global repertoire structure alterations. After repeated subsampling, changes were observed in the strength of the expansion versus patch-test correlation and in the threshold at which the correlation became significant. Significantly more large CDR3 similarity clusters were formed by expanded TCRs than by pre-sensitization or healthy control sets, consistent with antigen-driven responses. Alopecia, a presumed autoimmune disease, was present in all patients, so the immune response of the patients might differ from that of healthy individuals. A positive correlation was found between the number of PT1 expanded TCRs and patch test score, with significance reached at thresholds 8, 16 and 32 but not 4.

The protocol used for the library was RACE. Sequenced using a NextSeq 500. During library preparation, unique molecular identifiers were attached to individual cDNA molecules so that TCRs could be counted in a quantitative, reproducible way. Each blood RNA sample was used to sequence both TCR alpha and TCR beta chains. The authors processed their data as follows. A median of approximately 100,000 TCRs per sample was observed, with a range of 23,224 to 690,600. V, J and CDR3 annotation of the TCR reads was performed with the Decombinator software suite. For the PS versus PT1 abundance plots, all samples were subsampled to the same number of TCRs (28,000). TCRs were defined as expanded if absent before sensitization and observed at least eight times at the 2-week time point. The public reads were reanalyzed by TCRdb: fastp trimming at Q25, MiXCR alignment, in-frame beta chains only. CDR3 protein duplicates are merged, each entry listing the most common genes and DNA. V and J calls and clone size were set by TCRdb, not the authors. This sample has around 95,000 distinct CDR3 sequences in its table, and 10% to 13% of those were observed once. Jointly, the top ten make up approximately 3.4% of the sample.

Read against the paper, the sample's time point label means: pre-sensitization, week 0. Reading the label with the study, this specimen's treatment or condition is: therapeutic diphenylcyclopropenone sensitization with weekly scalp DPC. At each patch-test visit, blood was drawn before the patch test was applied. Eligible patients were aged 18 to 70, diagnosed with alopecia, deemed suitable for DPC therapy, and excluded if pregnant. Total RNA was extracted from unfractionated whole blood that had been collected in Tempus Blood RNA tubes. From the cysteine through the phenylalanine, the CDR3 covers 15 amino acids. Left in the record is the CDR3 DNA by itself, 45 bases read in frame from the first base. The germline V gene yields SGHTA for CDR1 and FQGTGA for CDR2. Trimming leaves V shorter by 5 bases and J shorter by 5 bases, with the junction holding 10 bases beyond the gene matches. About this clonotype: Its antigen target is currently unknown. No much larger clone exists at a distance of one base, and base qualities are not known.

The sequence derives from a woman aged 55-69 years with alopecia areata. Some clones in this sample may be carry-over from other donors' samples. The source material was whole blood, sampled in connection with sensitization to the hapten diphenylcyclopropenone (DPC). Recombination connected TRBV7-3 to TRBJ2-5; 8 central nucleotides agree with TRBD1. The DNA reads TGTGCCAGCAGCCGGACAGGGACGGGCGGGGAGACCCAGTACTTC. Its amino acids are CASSRTGTGGETQYF. The CDR3 plus the reference TRBV7-3 and TRBJ2-5 genes for the other parts give the full variable domain: GAGVSQTPSNKVTEKGKYVELRCDPISGHTALYWYRQSLGQGPEFLIYFQGTGAADDSGLPNDRFFAVRPEGSVSTLKIQRTERGDSAVYLCASSRTGTGGETQYFGPGTRLLVL.